Below, 22 T cell receptor beta chains from the same sample are listed, as sequenced in a study of cytomegalovirus exposure and HLA in healthy donors. With 60 Vbeta and 13 Jbeta primers, the PCR was carried out. Profiled with immunoSEQ multiplex PCR; TCRdb holds only in-frame clones, not every one. The table shows roughly 140,000 clones, with roughly 64% occurring only once. Input material: PBMCs. These receptors came from a woman in her 30s in good health and CMV-seropositive.

The V gene is TRBV9, the J gene TRBJ2-2, with TRBD1 matching 10 bases. Trimming removed 3 bases from V and 4 bases from J; junction bases left unmatched: 3. The CDR3 runs to 15 residues. Germline V gene sequence: CDR1 SGDLS, CDR2 YYNGEE. Here the CDR3 reads CASSEDRGLTGELFF. The CDR3 nucleotides are TGTGCCAGCAGCGAAGACAGGGGGCTCACCGGGGAGCTGTTTTTT.

V is TRBV6-4 and J is TRBJ2-3; D perhaps matches TRBD2 (5 bases). The CDR3 sequence is 14 residues long. Germline V gene lookup returns CDR1 MRHNA and CDR2 SNTAGT. V gave up 0 bases and J gave up 1 base, with 5 bases separating them. The CDR3 loop is CASSDSGGTDTQYF. CDR3 DNA: TGTGCCAGCAGTGACTCGGGAGGCACAGATACGCAGTATTTT.

V usage is TRBV19 and J usage is TRBJ1-5, with D maybe TRBD1 (5 bases). Trimming removed 6 bases at V and 7 bases at J, with 22 bases between. The CDR3 is 16 residues long. Germline-derived CDR1 and CDR2 are LNHDA and SQIVND (reference sequence). CDR3 protein: CASSDLRRGFYQPQHF. The CDR3 region has the DNA TGTGCCAGTAGCGACCTTAGGCGGGGGTTTTACCAGCCCCAGCATTTT.

Only one count was recorded for this clone. The chain combines TRBV30 with TRBJ2-1, with D perhaps matching TRBD1 (6 bases). Germline lookup yields CDR1 GTSNPN and CDR2 SVGIG (reference sequence). The CDR3 is 13 amino acids. Trimming left V 4 bases short and J 9 bases short, with 16 bases between. This CDR3 reads CAWKRQGQSEQFF. CDR3 bases: TGTGCCTGGAAACGTCAGGGGCAGAGTGAGCAGTTCTTC. Combining the CDR3 with reference TRBV30 and TRBJ2-1 gives the whole variable domain SQTIHQWPATLVQPVGSPLSLECTVEGTSNPNLYWYRQAAGRGLQLLFYSVGIGQISSEVPQNLSASRPQDRQFILSSKKLLLSDSGFYLCAWKRQGQSEQFFGPGTRLTVL.

The chain employs TRBV11-2 and TRBJ2-7, with 7 positions matching TRBD2. This CDR3 has 14 residues. In germline, CDR1 is SGHAT, CDR2 FQNNGV. The ends lost 5 bases at V and 2 bases at J; junction bases unmatched: 6. CDR3: CASSRLGGTYEQYF. The CDR3 bases are TGTGCCAGCAGCAGATTGGGGGGGACCTACGAGCAGTACTTC.

The chain couples TRBV27 to TRBJ2-7; TRBD1 matches at 8 bases. Germline V gene lookup returns CDR1 MNHEY and CDR2 SMNVEV (reference sequence). The CDR3 is 14 amino acids. Trimming took 6 bases from V and 3 from J; bases not matched to a gene: 7. CDR3 sequence reads: CASRLGTGIYEQYF. CDR3 in DNA: TGTGCCAGCAGGCTCGGGACAGGCATCTACGAGCAGTACTTC.

In DNA form, the CDR3 reads TGCAGCGTCACACAGGGGACGAACACTGAAGCTTTCTTT. It translates to CSVTQGTNTEAFF. This chain uses TRBV29-1 with TRBJ1-1; 7 bases are a match to TRBD1. The V segment lost 6 bases and the J segment 1 base; nucleotides outside the gene matches: 5. CDR3 length: 13 residues. Germline lookup yields CDR1 SQVTM and CDR2 ANQGSEA.

This chain uses TRBV7-2 with TRBJ1-1; D possibly corresponds to TRBD1 (6 bases). The CDR3 is made up of 15 amino acids. Trimming took off 4 bases at V and 0 bases at J, with 12 bases between the two ends. Germline V gene data show CDR1 as SGHTA and CDR2 as FQGNSA. The chain's CDR3 is CASSSRGAVNTEAFF. The CDR3 coding sequence is TGTGCCAGCAGCTCCCGGGGGGCCGTGAACACTGAAGCTTTCTTT. Full variable domain (missing parts from reference TRBV7-2 and TRBJ1-1): GAGVSQSPSNKVTEKGKDVELRCDPISGHTALYWYRQSLGQGLEFLIYFQGNSAPDKSGLPSDRFSAERTGGSVSTLTIQRTQQEDSAVYLCASSSRGAVNTEAFFGQGTRLTVV.

With regard to this clone: Other DNA sequences in this specimen translate into the identical CDR3. The rearrangement joins TRBV19 to TRBJ1-2; 9 positions match TRBD1. The V and J ends lost 3 bases and 7 bases, in that order; junction bases with no gene match: 3. The germline CDR1 and CDR2 sequences are LNHDA and SQIVND (reference sequence). The CDR3 sequence is 13 residues long. This CDR3 reads CASSIGTGSGYTF. For the CDR3, the DNA is TGTGCCAGTAGTATCGGGACAGGGTCTGGCTACACCTTC. Based on the CDR3 plus reference TRBV19 and TRBJ1-2, the full variable domain is DGGITQSPKYLFRKEGQNVTLSCEQNLNHDAMYWYRQDPGQGLRLIYYSQIVNDFQKGDIAEGYSVSREKKESFPLTVTSAQKNPTAFYLCASSIGTGSGYTFGSGTRLTVV.

The gene calls are TRBV9 and TRBJ1-1; D unresolved. V lost 3 bases, J lost 5 bases, and 11 bases lay in between. CDR3 size: 13 residues. Germline CDR1 SGDLS, CDR2 YYNGEE. CDR3 in amino acids: CASSGPRGTEAFF. In nucleotides, the CDR3 is TGTGCCAGCAGCGGGCCTCGGGGTACTGAAGCTTTCTTT. The full variable domain, rest sourced from reference TRBV9 and TRBJ1-1, is DSGVTQTPKHLITATGQRVTLRCSPRSGDLSVYWYQQSLDQGLQFLIQYYNGEERAKGNILERFSAQQFPDLHSELNLSSLELGDSALYFCASSGPRGTEAFFGQGTRLTVV.

This clone was seen a few times. The chain employs TRBV6-5 and TRBJ2-1; TRBD1 aligns across 7 bases. V lost 5 bases and J lost 4; bases outside the gene matches: 8. This CDR3 is 15 amino acids long. Per germline, CDR1 MNHEY and CDR2 SVGAGI. In nucleotides, the CDR3 is TGTGCCAGCAGTCTGGACAGGCGCCCGTACAATGAGCAGTTCTTC. This gives the protein CASSLDRRPYNEQFF.

This clone appeared a few times. The rearrangement links TRBV5-5 to TRBJ2-5; tentative D call: TRBD2 (6 bases). CDR3 length: 15 residues. CDR1 is SGHKS, CDR2 YYEKEE, per germline (reference sequence). Between the trimmed V and J ends, which lost 1 base and 2 bases, there was a span of 12 bases. CDR3 sequence: CASSLYGGAQETQYF. DNA for the CDR3: TGTGCCAGCAGCTTGTATGGCGGGGCTCAAGAGACCCAGTACTTC.

The chain carries TRBV5-4 and TRBJ1-2; 11 bases align to TRBD1. The CDR3 is made up of 17 amino acids. Germline CDR1 is SGHNT and CDR2 is YYREEE (reference sequence). V was pared by 4 bases and J by 1 base, with 9 bases of the junction left unmatched. In DNA, the CDR3 is TGTGCCAGCAGCATCCCGGGACAGGGGGGATATAACTATGGCTACACCTTC. This sequence encodes CASSIPGQGGYNYGYTF.

The V and J genes are TRBV7-9 and TRBJ1-5, with no clear D. Deletions cut 2 bases from V and 5 bases from J, with 4 bases between. This CDR3 is built from 12 residues. The germline gives CDR1 SEHNR, CDR2 FQNEAQ (reference sequence). CDR3 region: CASSLIDQPQHF. The DNA for the CDR3 is TGTGCCAGCAGCTTAATCGATCAGCCCCAGCATTTT.

The gene calls are TRBV13 and TRBJ1-2; D is perhaps TRBD1 (5 bases). CDR1 is PRHDT and CDR2 is FYEKMQ in the germline V gene (reference sequence). The CDR3 has 13 amino acids. V lost 0 bases and J lost 4, with 6 bases in between. In DNA, the CDR3 is TGTGCCAGCAGCTTAGGGCAGGGCTATGGCTACACCTTC. Translated: CASSLGQGYGYTF.

V usage is TRBV1 and J usage is TRBJ1-1; the DNA was not used to check the table's D call, TRBD1. TRBV1 is tagged as a pseudogene. The CDR3 contains 12 residues. This CDR3 reads CTSSQEGEGGFF. For the CDR3, the DNA is TGCACCAGCAGCCAAGAGGGAGAAGGGGGTTTCTTT.

The gene calls are TRBV4-1 and TRBJ2-2; the match to TRBD2 covers 9 bases. CDR1 is MGHRA and CDR2 is YSYEKL in the germline V gene. The junction had 1 base not matched to a gene; V was cut back by 3 bases and J by 2 bases. The CDR3 contains 15 residues. The CDR3 sequence: CASSQTSGNTGELFF. CDR3 coding DNA: TGCGCCAGCAGCCAGACTAGCGGAAACACCGGGGAGCTGTTTTTT.

The chain employs TRBV30 and TRBJ2-5; D is undetermined. The tail of the sequence fits TRBJ2-7 better, so the J call may be wrong. Per the germline V gene, CDR1 is GTSNPN and CDR2 is SVGIG (reference sequence). CDR3 length: 11 amino acids. CDR3 DNA: TGTGCCTGGAGCCTCCGAGCCGAGCAGTACTTC. Translating it yields CAWSLRAEQYF.

The chain uses TRBV19 and TRBJ1-1, with 7 bases aligning to TRBD1. CDR3 length: 15 residues. CDR1 LNHDA and CDR2 SQIVND come from the germline V gene (reference sequence). Germline trimming cut 6 bases from V and 1 base from J; bases unmatched to any gene: 8. This CDR3 is CASRGGQGGNTEAFF. The CDR3 DNA reads TGTGCCAGTAGAGGGGGCCAGGGAGGGAACACTGAAGCTTTCTTT.

This clone has more than one count but fewer than ten. The V gene is TRBV4-2, the J gene TRBJ2-1, with D unclear. This CDR3 contains 12 residues. V lost 7 bases and J 6 bases, leaving 10 bases between the germline ends. Germline V CDR1 and CDR2: LGHNA, YNFKEQ. The DNA for the CDR3 is TGTGCCAGCACGTCGCAGCGCAATGAGCAGTTCTTC. It encodes CASTSQRNEQFF.

J is TRBJ2-3 and V is TRBV4-1, with TRBD1 identical over 7 bases. The CDR3 is made up of 15 amino acids. Germline V CDR1 and CDR2: MGHRA, YSYEKL. Trimming removed 5 bases from V and 0 bases from J; junction bases left unmatched: 5. CDR3 DNA: TGCGCCAGCAGCTATACGACAGGGAGCACAGATACGCAGTATTTT. It is translated as CASSYTTGSTDTQYF.

The gene calls are TRBV28 and TRBJ2-3; possibly TRBD2 for D (6 bases). V lost 8 bases and J lost 1, with 22 bases in between. The CDR3 consists of 17 residues. Germline CDR1 is MDHEN and CDR2 is SYDVKM. The CDR3 protein is CASQTGFGRGGTDTQYF. The CDR3 DNA sequence: TGTGCCAGCCAGACGGGTTTCGGGCGCGGGGGCACAGATACGCAGTATTTT.